Shown below are 25 T cell receptor beta chains from a single sample sequenced in a study of CD8 T cells in Susac syndrome. The RNA, about 0.45 to 1 ug, was put through reverse transcription using random hexamers. TCRdb reanalysed the immunoSEQ multiplex PCR reads using MiXCR and keeps one entry per CDR3 protein. The sample comprises around 170,000 distinct CDR3 sequences, approximately 95% of which are singletons, and about 0.15% rests with the top ten. Sequencing was performed on CD8+ T cells from PBMCs. The receptor set was obtained from a human donor with Susac syndrome.

This rearrangement joins TRBV12-3 or TRBV12-4 to TRBJ2-7; weak D call: TRBD1 (6 bases). The germline V and J ends were trimmed by 7 bases and 1 base, with 11 bases remaining between them. This CDR3 region has 13 residues. The CDR3 here is CASTLTGSYEQYF. The CDR3, as DNA: TGTGCCAGCACGTTGACAGGATCCTACGAGCAGTACTTC.

The chain combines TRBV12-3 or TRBV12-4 with TRBJ1-2, with D tentatively TRBD1 (5 bases). Trimming stripped 3 bases from V and 4 bases from J, with 6 bases between. The CDR3 consists of 12 residues. The CDR3: CASSFGTYGYTF. CDR3 in DNA: TGTGCCAGCAGTTTCGGGACCTATGGCTACACCTTC.

This clonotype has a single count. The V call is TRBV27, the J call TRBJ1-5; D unresolved. V was cut by 4 bases and J by 9 bases, with 7 bases left in between. Per the germline V gene, CDR1 is MNHEY and CDR2 is SMNVEV (reference sequence). The CDR3 covers 11 residues. The CDR3, as DNA: TGTGCCAGCAGTTGGCAAGCGCCCCAGCATTTT. As protein: CASSWQAPQHF.

The rearrangement joins TRBV9 to TRBJ1-5, with 11 bases aligning to TRBD1. Germline CDR1 is SGDLS and CDR2 is YYNGEE. The CDR3 has 15 residues. Trimming removed 3 bases from V and 6 bases from J; junction bases left unmatched: 5. The CDR3 DNA is TGTGCCAGCAGCGCCGACGGGACAGGGGGTCAGCCCCAGCATTTT. Protein sequence: CASSADGTGGQPQHF.

The CDR3 loop reads CSVEARGSGNTIYF. CDR3 coding DNA: TGCAGCGTTGAAGCCAGAGGCTCTGGAAACACCATATATTTT. The chain combines TRBV29-1 with TRBJ1-3; no firm D call. This CDR3 has 14 residues. Trimming cost V 1 base and J 0 bases, with 7 bases left between them. The V gene's germline CDR1 is SQVTM and CDR2 ANQGSEA.

V gene TRBV4-1 combines with J gene TRBJ2-5; 8 nucleotides line up with TRBD1. The junction had 16 bases not matched to a gene; V was cut back by 4 bases and J by 9 bases. The germline gives CDR1 MGHRA, CDR2 YSYEKL. The CDR3 has 16 residues. The CDR3 sequence is CASSRQEREQGVAQYF. The CDR3 region has the DNA TGCGCCAGCAGCCGCCAAGAACGGGAACAGGGGGTTGCCCAGTACTTC.

Only one count was recorded for this clonotype. The chain uses TRBV29-1 and TRBJ1-1; unclear D gene. The germline gives CDR1 SQVTM, CDR2 ANQGSEA. This CDR3 spans 10 amino acids. V shed 5 bases and J shed 4 bases, with 5 bases lying between them. The CDR3 DNA reads as TGCAGCGTTTCACCCACTGAAGCTTTCTTT. Protein product: CSVSPTEAFF.

This rearrangement joins TRBV20-1 to TRBJ1-1; D ambiguous. This CDR3 has 11 amino acids. V lost 6 bases to trimming and J lost 7 bases, with 12 bases between them. Germline V gene sequence: CDR1 DFQATT, CDR2 SNEGSKA (reference sequence). As DNA, the CDR3 is TGCAGTGCCCCGGGAGTCGGTGAAGCTTTCTTT. Amino acids: CSAPGVGEAFF.

This clonotype appeared once. The V gene is TRBV9, the J gene TRBJ2-5; perhaps TRBD1 as D (6 bases). The V gene's germline CDR1 is SGDLS and CDR2 YYNGEE. Trimming removed 4 bases at V and 5 bases at J, with 9 bases between. This CDR3 comprises 12 residues. CDR3 sequence (DNA): TGTGCCAGCAGCACCCAGGGGGAGACCCAGTACTTC. It yields the protein CASSTQGETQYF.

This chain uses TRBV24-1 with TRBJ2-7, with TRBD1 as a possible D gene (6 bases). Germline V gene data show CDR1 as KGHDR and CDR2 as SFDVKD. V was cut by 4 bases and J by 3 bases, with 18 bases left in between. CDR3 length equals 16 residues. DNA for the CDR3: TGTGCCACCAGTGAGGAATTCCGTCAGGGGTACTACGAGCAGTACTTC. Protein: CATSEEFRQGYYEQYF.

The gene calls are TRBV15 and TRBJ2-1, with 12 bases lining up with TRBD2. Trimming took 1 base from V and 9 from J; bases not matched to a gene: 7. This CDR3 region has 16 residues. Germline lookup yields CDR1 LNHNV and CDR2 YYDKDF (reference sequence). CDR3 amino acids: CATSRAASGGAFEQFF. Here the CDR3 DNA reads TGTGCCACCAGCAGAGCGGCTAGCGGGGGGGCCTTTGAGCAGTTCTTC.

The rearrangement joins TRBV5-4 to TRBJ2-7; TRBD2 matches at 9 bases. V shed 4 bases and J 1 base; nucleotides not matched to a gene: 3. CDR3 length: 14 residues. Germline V gene sequence: CDR1 SGHNT, CDR2 YYREEE (reference sequence). Here the CDR3 reads CASSAGLASYEQYF. DNA of the CDR3: TGTGCCAGCAGCGCCGGACTAGCGTCCTACGAGCAGTACTTC.

V and J are TRBV4-1 and TRBJ2-7; 7 bases map to TRBD1. J gave up 5 bases and V 1 base, and 11 bases lay outside the gene matches. This CDR3 is 16 amino acids long. Germline V lookup: CDR1 MGHRA, CDR2 YSYEKL. CDR3 sequence reads: CASSQGSTGWLDEQYF. The CDR3 coding sequence is TGCGCCAGCAGCCAAGGGTCGACAGGGTGGCTCGACGAGCAGTACTTC.

The V call is TRBV11-1, the J call TRBJ1-1; D is unclear. CDR3 length equals 13 residues. V dropped 5 bases and J dropped 5 bases, with 12 bases sitting between them. CDR1 and CDR2 (germline): SGHAT, FQDESV (reference sequence). The CDR3 nucleotides read TGTGCCAGCAGCCCGGTGACACCAACTGAAGCTTTCTTT. It translates to CASSPVTPTEAFF. Filled out from reference TRBV11-1 and TRBJ1-1, the complete variable domain reads EAEVAQSPRYKITEKSQAVAFWCDPISGHATLYWYRQILGQGPELLVQFQDESVVDDSQLPKDRFSAERLKGVDSTLKIQPAELGDSAMYLCASSPVTPTEAFFGQGTRLTVV.

V usage is TRBV12-3 or TRBV12-4 and J usage is TRBJ2-2; D not resolved. Trimming took off 11 bases at V and 6 bases at J, with 10 bases between the two ends. The CDR3 extends over 11 amino acids. In DNA, the CDR3 is TGTGCCCAGACCCACGCCGGGGAGCTGTTTTTT. Translating gives CAQTHAGELFF.

The chain uses TRBV19 and TRBJ1-3; TRBD1 might be the D (5 bases). In germline, CDR1 is LNHDA, CDR2 SQIVND (reference sequence). CDR3 length: 13 amino acids. V shed 6 bases and J shed 2 bases, with 8 bases lying between them. The CDR3 nucleotides are TGTGCCAGTAGATGGACAACTGGAAACACCATATATTTT. It encodes CASRWTTGNTIYF.

This sequence joins TRBV7-9 and TRBJ2-7, with D possibly being TRBD1 or TRBD2 (5 bases each). V lost 4 bases and J lost 1, with 11 bases in between. The length of the CDR3 is 14 residues. Germline V gives CDR1 SEHNR, CDR2 FQNEAQ (reference sequence). CDR3 bases: TGTGCCAGCAGCTCGGGACGGACGTCCTACGAGCAGTACTTC. Its translation: CASSSGRTSYEQYF.

The CDR3 loop is CASSQDASAAYNEQFF. In DNA, the CDR3 is TGCGCCAGCAGCCAAGATGCTAGCGCAGCTTACAATGAGCAGTTCTTC. This chain connects TRBV4-1 to TRBJ2-1; D may be TRBD2 (6 bases). The CDR3 contains 16 residues. The germline V gene encodes CDR1 MGHRA and CDR2 YSYEKL. The ends were cut back, 0 bases at V and 4 bases at J, with 13 bases in the middle.

The genes are TRBV19 and TRBJ2-7, with D possibly being TRBD1 (6 bases). V was clipped by 6 bases and J by 6 bases, with 15 bases between them. This CDR3 region has 13 residues. The germline gives CDR1 LNHDA, CDR2 SQIVND (reference sequence). The CDR3 DNA is TGTGCCAGTAGCACCACAGGGACCCTCGAGCAGTACTTC. Its translation: CASSTTGTLEQYF.

The CDR3 protein is CASSQDREGGHSYEQYF. The CDR3 DNA reads TGTGCCAGCAGCCAAGATCGGGAGGGGGGCCACTCCTACGAGCAGTACTTC. The chain carries TRBV3-1 and TRBJ2-7; TRBD2 matches at 8 bases. Germline V gives CDR1 LGHDT, CDR2 YNNKEL (reference sequence). The V gene end was trimmed by 0 bases and the J gene end by 0 bases; junction bases not matched to a gene: 7. The CDR3 is 17 amino acids.

V gene TRBV11-2 combines with J gene TRBJ2-7, with 7 bases identical to TRBD2. The V gene's germline CDR1 is SGHAT and CDR2 FQNNGV. This CDR3 has 15 amino acids. V was clipped by 5 bases and J by 2 bases; unmatched bases: 9. CDR3 protein: CASSPSGDYTYEQYF. CDR3 DNA: TGTGCCAGCAGCCCGTCGGGGGACTACACCTACGAGCAGTACTTC.

The rearrangement joins TRBV11-2 to TRBJ1-5; D remains ambiguous. V dropped 2 bases and J dropped 7 bases, with 9 bases sitting between them. The CDR3 is made up of 13 amino acids. Germline CDR1 and CDR2: SGHAT and FQNNGV. This CDR3 reads CASSLRRGQPQHF. CDR3 DNA sequence: TGTGCCAGCAGCTTAAGAAGAGGGCAGCCCCAGCATTTT.

The chain uses TRBV7-3 and TRBJ2-3; D remains unclear. This CDR3 region has 12 residues. V was cut by 3 bases and J by 4 bases, with 5 bases left in between. CDR1 and CDR2 from the germline V gene are SGHTA and FQGTGA. This CDR3 reads CASSFRADTQYF. CDR3 in DNA: TGTGCCAGCAGCTTTAGAGCAGATACGCAGTATTTT.

This chain connects TRBV25-1 to TRBJ2-7, with 9 nucleotides matching TRBD2. Trimming took 6 bases from V and 3 from J; bases not matched to a gene: 3. The CDR3 has 13 residues. Germline-derived CDR1 and CDR2 are MGHDK and SYGVNS. The CDR3 DNA reads as TGTGCCAGCAGGACGACTAGCGGCTACGAGCAGTACTTC. It specifies CASRTTSGYEQYF.

The chain has TRBV4-1 and TRBJ2-7; 7 bases match TRBD2. Germline trimming cut 0 bases from V and 3 bases from J; bases unmatched to any gene: 2. CDR1 and CDR2 from the germline V gene are MGHRA and YSYEKL. This CDR3 has 14 amino acids. The CDR3 DNA reads as TGCGCCAGCAGCCAAGATCGGGGGGTCTACGAGCAGTACTTC. Translating it yields CASSQDRGVYEQYF.